This T cell receptor (beta chain) is drawn from a study of PD-1 blockade in mismatch repair-deficient tumors. Overall study: Patients had some twelve mismatch repair-deficient cancer types, all previously treated and progressing. General observations from the study: Tumor-resident clones, often absent from pretreatment blood, expanded after pembrolizumab and then contracted.

On this clone itself: The antigen is undetermined.

The sample's time point: approximately ten-day in vitro stimulation with candidate neoantigen peptide 7. Germline V CDR1 and CDR2: SGHAT, FQNNGV. J lost 2 bases, V lost 5 bases, and 5 bases had no gene match. The CDR3 sequence is 15 residues long. Profiling relied on immunoSEQ multiplex PCR, and the TCRdb table lists in-frame clones only, not all of them. The sample includes some 10,000 clones, 75% to 90% of them seen just once. This specimen was cells cultured in vitro, taken from a patient treated with pembrolizumab. This clonotype was obtained from an adult with mismatch repair-deficient cancer. The chain employs TRBV11-2 and TRBJ2-7, with 11 bases fitting TRBD2. The DNA for the CDR3 is TGTGCCAGCAGCCTGGGGGGACTAGCGGCCTACGAGCAGTACTTC. This sequence encodes CASSLGGLAAYEQYF. The whole variable domain, remainder taken from reference TRBV11-2 and TRBJ2-7, is EAGVAQSPRYKIIEKRQSVAFWCNPISGHATLYWYQQILGQGPKLLIQFQNNGVVDDSQLPKDRFSAERLKGVDSTLKIQPAKLEDSAVYLCASSLGGLAAYEQYFGPGTRLTVT.